This T cell receptor beta chain emerged from a study of graft-versus-host responses after intestinal transplantation. At the level of the study: Uniformly, recipients were administered anti-thymocyte globulin induction with subsequent tacrolimus and steroids for around three years.

In its sample, this clone was seen once. Its antigen is currently unknown. Method: immunoSEQ multiplex PCR; TCRdb's copy keeps in-frame clones and lacks some. Of 85,000 to 100,000 clones in the sample, roughly 90% were seen once. V gave up 8 bases and J gave up 2 bases, with 9 bases separating them. The CDR3 length is 12 residues. The germline V gene encodes CDR1 SGHAT and CDR2 FQNNGV. The TCR sequence derives from a human donor who was the organ donor for an intestinal transplant. The input for sequencing was unstimulated CD8+ T cells sorted from spleen or lymph node cells, taken before transplant. This rearrangement joins TRBV11-2 to TRBJ1-2; D remains unclear. The CDR3 region is CASGSGNYGYTF. DNA for the CDR3: TGTGCCAGCGGGTCGGGGAACTATGGCTACACCTTC.